This T cell receptor (beta chain) derives from a study of immune evolution from preneoplasia to lung adenocarcinoma. As concerns this clone: Its antigen is as yet unknown.

Some clones are missing from TCRdb's copy, which holds only in-frame ones; the method was immunoSEQ multiplex PCR. The repertoire consists of approximately 4,300 clones, with around 74% occurring once and the leading ten covering roughly a tenth. General study points: T cell clonality was higher in KRAS-mutant than EGFR-mutant or wild-type nodules.

Per the germline V gene, CDR1 is KGHSH and CDR2 is LQKENI. Trimming removed 0 bases from V and 6 bases from J, with 8 bases in between. The CDR3 length is 13 residues. The TCR originated in a person aged 55-85 years with lung adenocarcinoma. The chain links TRBV18 to TRBJ1-1; D is unresolved. Sequencing was carried out using FFPE minimally invasive lung adenocarcinoma tissue. The CDR3 here is CASSPPRAAEAFF. For the CDR3, the DNA is TGTGCCAGCTCACCACCTAGGGCCGCTGAAGCTTTCTTT.